Listed here are 9 T cell receptor beta chains from one sample, sequenced in a study of blood T cell repertoires in COVID-19. Produced via immunoSEQ multiplex PCR; TCRdb's table is partial and in-frame only. In the table there are over 250,000 clones, roughly 87% of which are singletons. Sequencing used peripheral blood. Every receptor here comes from a human donor in a cohort sampled during active COVID-19.

CDR3: CASRFSQDRVTSPLHF. The CDR3 bases are TGCGCCAGCAGGTTCTCTCAAGACAGGGTAACTTCACCCCTCCACTTT. The gene calls are TRBV5-1 and TRBJ1-6, with 7 positions matching TRBD1. J gave up 9 bases and V 5 bases, and 14 bases lay outside the gene matches. The germline V gene encodes CDR1 SGHRS and CDR2 YFSETQ. There are 16 residues in the CDR3.

The V gene is TRBV6-5, the J gene TRBJ2-5, with D possibly TRBD1 on 5 matching bases. CDR3 length: 11 amino acids. Trimming removed 11 bases at V and 5 bases at J, with 12 bases between. CDR1 MNHEY and CDR2 SVGAGI come from the germline V gene. The CDR3 DNA reads TGTGCCGCAGGGCATGGGGAGACCCAGTACTTC. Residues: CAAGHGETQYF.

The CDR3, as DNA: TGTGCCAGCAGCTATAAAGCGGGGGAGGCCACAGATACGCAGTATTTT. Its translation: CASSYKAGEATDTQYF. J is TRBJ2-3 and V is TRBV6-2 or TRBV6-3, with 8 bases that match TRBD2. Germline CDR1 and CDR2: MNHEY and SVGEGT. V was pared by 6 bases and J by 2 bases, with 10 bases of the junction left unmatched. The CDR3 consists of 16 residues.

V gene TRBV7-9 combines with J gene TRBJ1-1, with TRBD1 identical over 7 bases. Germline CDR1 is SEHNR and CDR2 is FQNEAQ (reference sequence). CDR3 length equals 12 residues. Trimming at V came to 5 bases and at J to 7 bases, leaving 4 bases not matched to a gene. The CDR3 nucleotides are TGTGCCAGCAGCGAAGACAGGGTTGAAGCTTTCTTT. Residues: CASSEDRVEAFF.

CDR3 amino acids: CASSKGGTSQRRSYEQYF. CDR3 nucleotide sequence: TGTGCCAGCAGCAAGGGCGGGACTAGCCAGAGGCGGTCCTACGAGCAGTACTTC. The chain joins TRBV21-1 to TRBJ2-7; the DNA was not used to check the table's D call, TRBD2. TRBV21-1 is labeled a pseudogene. The CDR3 length is 18 residues.

The V and J genes are TRBV19 and TRBJ2-6; no firm D call. With 3 bases removed from V and 4 bases from J, the gap between germline ends came to 10 bases. Per the germline V gene, CDR1 is LNHDA and CDR2 is SQIVND (reference sequence). This CDR3 comprises 15 residues. Here the CDR3 reads CASSILGSGANVLTF. The DNA for the CDR3 is TGTGCCAGTAGTATCCTGGGCTCAGGGGCCAACGTCCTGACTTTC. The full variable domain, with the rest looked up from reference TRBV19 and TRBJ2-6, is DGGITQSPKYLFRKEGQNVTLSCEQNLNHDAMYWYRQDPGQGLRLIYYSQIVNDFQKGDIAEGYSVSREKKESFPLTVTSAQKNPTAFYLCASSILGSGANVLTFGAGSRLTVL.

The V call is TRBV7-2, the J call TRBJ1-1; no definite D call. Germline V lookup: CDR1 SGHTA, CDR2 FQGNSA. Trimming shortened V by 2 bases and J by 5 bases, and 9 bases separated the two germline ends. The CDR3 extends over 13 amino acids. The CDR3 DNA reads TGTGCCAGCAGCTTATTTACAGCTACTGAAGCTTTCTTT. Protein product: CASSLFTATEAFF.

This chain links TRBV6-5 with TRBJ2-5, with a possible D match to TRBD2 (6 bases). The CDR3 consists of 16 residues. Between the trimmed V and J ends, which lost 0 bases and 1 base, there was a span of 12 bases. The germline V gene encodes CDR1 MNHEY and CDR2 SVGAGI. The CDR3 sequence: CASSYSIAGTQETQYF. In DNA form, the CDR3 reads TGTGCCAGCAGTTACTCGATTGCGGGAACCCAAGAGACCCAGTACTTC.

The chain is built from TRBV19 and TRBJ2-7; TRBD1 aligns across 7 bases. V trimming: 5 bases; J trimming: 3 bases; junction bases outside the gene matches: 7. CDR1 and CDR2 (germline): LNHDA, SQIVND (reference sequence). The length of the CDR3 is 14 residues. This CDR3 reads CASSGRDRVYEQYF. The CDR3 coding sequence is TGTGCCAGTAGTGGCCGGGACAGAGTCTACGAGCAGTACTTC.